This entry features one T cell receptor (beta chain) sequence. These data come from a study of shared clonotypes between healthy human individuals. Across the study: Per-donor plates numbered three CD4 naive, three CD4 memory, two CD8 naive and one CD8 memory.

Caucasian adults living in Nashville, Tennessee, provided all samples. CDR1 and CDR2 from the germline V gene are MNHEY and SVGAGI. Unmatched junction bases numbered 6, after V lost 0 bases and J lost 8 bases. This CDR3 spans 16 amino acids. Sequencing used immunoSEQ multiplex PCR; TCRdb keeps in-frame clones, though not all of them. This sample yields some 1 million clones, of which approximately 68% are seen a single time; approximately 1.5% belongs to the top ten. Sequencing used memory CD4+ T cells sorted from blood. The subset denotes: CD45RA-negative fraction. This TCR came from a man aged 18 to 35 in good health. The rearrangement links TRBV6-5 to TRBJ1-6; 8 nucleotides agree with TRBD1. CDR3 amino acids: CASSYSHGQGYSPLHF. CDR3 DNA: TGTGCCAGCAGTTACTCCCACGGACAGGGTTATTCACCCCTCCACTTT.